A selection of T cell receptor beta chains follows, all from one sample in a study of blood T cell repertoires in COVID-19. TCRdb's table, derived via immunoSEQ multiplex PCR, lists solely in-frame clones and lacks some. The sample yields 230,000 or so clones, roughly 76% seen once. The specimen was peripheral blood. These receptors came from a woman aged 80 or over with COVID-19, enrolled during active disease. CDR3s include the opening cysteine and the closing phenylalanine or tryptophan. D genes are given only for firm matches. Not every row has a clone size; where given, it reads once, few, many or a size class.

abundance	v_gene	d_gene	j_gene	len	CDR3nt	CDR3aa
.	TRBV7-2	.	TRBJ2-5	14	TGTGCCAGCAGCTTAGGGACAGCTAAAGAGACCCAGTACTTC	CASSLGTAKETQYF
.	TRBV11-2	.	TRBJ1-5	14	TGTGCCAGCAGCTTATTCGGGGGAGGCCAGCCCCAGCATTTT	CASSLFGGGQPQHF
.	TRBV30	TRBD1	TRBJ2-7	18	TGTGCCTGGAGTGCGTTCCCCACAGGGGTAAGAGGCTCCTACGAGCAGTACTTC	CAWSAFPTGVRGSYEQYF
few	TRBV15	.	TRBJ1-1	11	TGTGCCACCAGCAGAGATATTGAAGCTTTCTTT	CATSRDIEAFF
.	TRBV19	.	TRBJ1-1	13	TGTGCCAGTAGTATATCCCGGGAGAATGAAGCTTTCTTT	CASSISRENEAFF
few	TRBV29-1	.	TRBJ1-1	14	TGCAGCGTTGGAGGCAGCGGGGCGAAGACTGAAGCTTTCTTT	CSVGGSGAKTEAFF
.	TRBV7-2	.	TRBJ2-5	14	TGTGCCAGCAGCTCCTCCAGGGTCCAAGAGACCCAGTACTTC	CASSSSRVQETQYF
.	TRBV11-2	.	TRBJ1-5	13	TGTGCCAGCAGCTTAGCTCTTGAGGAGCCCCAGCATTTT	CASSLALEEPQHF
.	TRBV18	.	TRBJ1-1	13	TGTGCCAGCTCTCAGGGGCAGGAGTCTGAAGCTTTCTTT	CASSQGQESEAFF
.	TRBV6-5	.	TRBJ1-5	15	TGTGCCAGCAGTTACTCGGTCGGGGTTGGTCAGCCCCAGCATTTT	CASSYSVGVGQPQHF
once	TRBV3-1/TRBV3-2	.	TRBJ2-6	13	TGTGCCAGCAGCTTATCTAGGGCCAACGTCCTGACTTTC	CASSLSRANVLTF
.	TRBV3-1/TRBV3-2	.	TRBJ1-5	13	TGTGCCAGCAGCCCGCAACTATATCAGCCCCAGCATTTT	CASSPQLYQPQHF
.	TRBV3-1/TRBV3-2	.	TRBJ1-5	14	TGTGCCAGCAGCCGAGGGGGGGAGAAGCAGCCCCAGCATTTT	CASSRGGEKQPQHF
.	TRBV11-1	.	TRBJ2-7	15	TGTGCCAGCAGCACTGCAGGGTGGGGCTCCTACGAGCAGTACTTC	CASSTAGWGSYEQYF
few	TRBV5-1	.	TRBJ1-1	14	TGCGCCAGCAGCTTGGGCAGGGCCAACACTGAAGCTTTCTTT	CASSLGRANTEAFF